This T cell receptor (beta chain) was retrieved from a study of blood T cell repertoires in COVID-19. Data came from immunoSEQ multiplex PCR; TCRdb stores just in-frame clones and leaves some out. The table includes roughly 190,000 clones, roughly three quarters detected once. V lost 6 bases and J lost 0, with 8 bases in between. CDR1 and CDR2 from the germline V gene are MNHEY and SVGAGI. The CDR3 extends over 13 amino acids. The chain couples TRBV6-5 to TRBJ1-1; D remains ambiguous. Material for sequencing was PBMCs or T cells enriched from blood (not recorded which). This TCR was recovered from a woman in her 50s with acute COVID-19. The CDR3 DNA reads TGTGCCAGCAGACTCGTTTTGAACACTGAAGCTTTCTTT. This translates into CASRLVLNTEAFF.